These T cell receptor beta chains were read from a single sample in a study of immune cell composition in non-small cell lung cancer. Some clones are missing from TCRdb's copy, which holds only in-frame ones; the method was immunoSEQ multiplex PCR. The sample has roughly 3,000 clones, over 80% seen once; the top ten hold 8% to 10%. The sequenced material came from lung tumor tissue. These receptors originate from a human donor with non-small cell lung cancer. Both conserved end residues are part of each CDR3. The D gene is left open where the match is weak. A row's size may be missing; if present it is once, few, many or a size class.

clone size: NA
J gene: TRBJ1-1
D gene: NA
V gene: TRBV6-5
CDR3 DNA: TGTGCCAGCAGTCCTGGGGGGGTCCCTGAAGCTTTCTTT
CDR3 protein: CASSPGGVPEAFF

clone size: NA
J gene: TRBJ2-7
D gene: TRBD1
V gene: TRBV9
CDR3 DNA: TGTGCCAGCAGCGCGACAGGGGTGGGCTACGAGCAGTACTTC
CDR3 protein: CASSATGVGYEQYF

clone size: NA
J gene: TRBJ1-2
D gene: NA
V gene: TRBV28
CDR3 DNA: TGTGCCAGCAGTTCAGGGGTCGGGGGCTACACCTTC
CDR3 protein: CASSSGVGGYTF

clone size: NA
J gene: TRBJ2-1
D gene: TRBD2
V gene: TRBV2
CDR3 DNA: TGTGCCAGCAGACAGGGACTAGCGGCCCCCTACAATGAGCAGTTCTTC
CDR3 protein: CASRQGLAAPYNEQFF

clone size: NA
J gene: TRBJ2-7
D gene: NA
V gene: TRBV28
CDR3 DNA: TGTGCCAGCAGTTACTCCACCTCCTATACTCCCGACGAGCAGTACTTC
CDR3 protein: CASSYSTSYTPDEQYF

clone size: NA
J gene: TRBJ1-2
D gene: NA
V gene: TRBV19
CDR3 DNA: TGTGCCAGTAGTTCAGTTCGGGGGTTCCAGGATGGCTACACCTTC
CDR3 protein: CASSSVRGFQDGYTF

clone size: NA
J gene: TRBJ2-1
D gene: TRBD2
V gene: TRBV19
CDR3 DNA: TGTGCCACCTATTCAGCGGGAGGTGGGAATGAGCAGTTCTTC
CDR3 protein: CATYSAGGGNEQFF

clone size: few
J gene: TRBJ2-2
D gene: TRBD2
V gene: TRBV15
CDR3 DNA: TGTGCCACCAGCAGAGATCTCCCTAGCGGGAGCCTCACCGGGGAGCTGTTTTTT
CDR3 protein: CATSRDLPSGSLTGELFF

clone size: large
J gene: TRBJ2-2
D gene: TRBD2
V gene: TRBV27
CDR3 DNA: TGTGCCAGCAAAGATGGTGGCGGGGGGAACACCGGGGAGCTGTTTTTT
CDR3 protein: CASKDGGGGNTGELFF

clone size: NA
J gene: TRBJ1-2
D gene: NA
V gene: TRBV30
CDR3 DNA: TGTGCCTGGAGTACCGGAGCCAACTATGGCTACACCTTC
CDR3 protein: CAWSTGANYGYTF

clone size: once
J gene: TRBJ2-1
D gene: NA
V gene: TRBV7-3
CDR3 DNA: TGTGCCAGCAGCTACGGACAGAACCCACACAATGAGCAGTTCTTC
CDR3 protein: CASSYGQNPHNEQFF

clone size: NA
J gene: TRBJ2-1
D gene: TRBD2
V gene: TRBV11-2
CDR3 DNA: TGTGCCAGCAGCCTCCTCTCCGCGGGAGTGGTTGAGCAGTTCTTC
CDR3 protein: CASSLLSAGVVEQFF

clone size: NA
J gene: TRBJ1-1
D gene: NA
V gene: TRBV28
CDR3 DNA: TGTGCCAGCAGTTTCTCTACAGGGTGGACTGAAGCTTTCTTT
CDR3 protein: CASSFSTGWTEAFF

clone size: once
J gene: TRBJ2-1
D gene: NA
V gene: TRBV7-2
CDR3 DNA: TGTGCCAGCAGCTTAGCGGGGAGTCCTTACAATGAGCAGTTCTTC
CDR3 protein: CASSLAGSPYNEQFF

clone size: NA
J gene: TRBJ2-1
D gene: NA
V gene: TRBV29-1
CDR3 DNA: TGCAGCGTTGAAGTGAGCTCCTACAATGAGCAGTTCTTC
CDR3 protein: CSVEVSSYNEQFF

clone size: NA
J gene: TRBJ2-4
D gene: NA
V gene: TRBV28
CDR3 DNA: TGTGCCAGCAGTCGCCTGGCGGCGTTAGCCAAAAACATTCAGTACTTC
CDR3 protein: CASSRLAALAKNIQYF

clone size: NA
J gene: TRBJ1-1
D gene: TRBD1
V gene: TRBV28
CDR3 DNA: TGTGCCAGCAGTTCCTCGACAGGGTGGGGCACTGAAGCTTTCTTT
CDR3 protein: CASSSSTGWGTEAFF

clone size: NA
J gene: TRBJ1-5
D gene: NA
V gene: TRBV28
CDR3 DNA: TGTGCCAGCAGTATCGCCGGGAATAGCAATCAGCCCCAGCATTTT
CDR3 protein: CASSIAGNSNQPQHF

clone size: NA
J gene: TRBJ2-7
D gene: TRBD2
V gene: TRBV6-5
CDR3 DNA: TGTGCCAGCAGTTACGGCACAGGGACTAGCGGGAACGAGCAGTACTTC
CDR3 protein: CASSYGTGTSGNEQYF

clone size: NA
J gene: TRBJ2-5
D gene: TRBD2
V gene: TRBV19
CDR3 DNA: TGTGCCAGTAGTACAGGACTAGCGGGTGCCCTTAGAGAGACCCAGTACTTC
CDR3 protein: CASSTGLAGALRETQYF

clone size: NA
J gene: TRBJ1-1
D gene: NA
V gene: TRBV18
CDR3 DNA: TGTGCCAGCTCACTACGACAGGATAGGAACACTGAAGCTTTCTTT
CDR3 protein: CASSLRQDRNTEAFF

clone size: NA
J gene: TRBJ2-7
D gene: NA
V gene: TRBV27
CDR3 DNA: TGTGCCAGCAGTTTACTAGGGAGTTCTGGCGAGCAGTACTTC
CDR3 protein: CASSLLGSSGEQYF

clone size: NA
J gene: TRBJ2-5
D gene: TRBD2
V gene: TRBV5-4
CDR3 DNA: TGTGCCAGCAGCCGGCCGGGACTAGAAGTTGAGACCCAGTACTTC
CDR3 protein: CASSRPGLEVETQYF

clone size: NA
J gene: TRBJ1-5
D gene: NA
V gene: TRBV6-5
CDR3 DNA: TGTGCCAGCAGTTACGGGCAGAATCAGCCCCAGCATTTT
CDR3 protein: CASSYGQNQPQHF

clone size: NA
J gene: TRBJ1-5
D gene: NA
V gene: TRBV6-1
CDR3 DNA: TGTGCCAGCAGTGGCAGGGTGGGAAGCAATCAGCCCCAGCATTTT
CDR3 protein: CASSGRVGSNQPQHF

clone size: few
J gene: TRBJ2-7
D gene: NA
V gene: TRBV6-6
CDR3 DNA: TGTGCCAGCAGTGACACCACCTACGAGCAGTACTTC
CDR3 protein: CASSDTTYEQYF

clone size: large
J gene: TRBJ1-5
D gene: NA
V gene: TRBV5-1
CDR3 DNA: TGCGCCAGCAGCTTGGAGGGGGACCGGCCCCAGCATTTT
CDR3 protein: CASSLEGDRPQHF

clone size: NA
J gene: TRBJ1-2
D gene: TRBD1
V gene: TRBV10-3
CDR3 DNA: TGTGCCATCAGTGCGGCCGGGACAGGGCCGCCTAAAGGCTACACCTTC
CDR3 protein: CAISAAGTGPPKGYTF

clone size: NA
J gene: TRBJ1-5
D gene: TRBD1
V gene: TRBV28
CDR3 DNA: TGTGCCAGCAGTTTCTCCCCCGGCAGGGGGCCGAATCAGCCCCAGCATTTT
CDR3 protein: CASSFSPGRGPNQPQHF

clone size: NA
J gene: TRBJ1-2
D gene: NA
V gene: TRBV18
CDR3 DNA: TGTGCCAGCTCACCCTCGGGAGACCGATATGGCTACACCTTC
CDR3 protein: CASSPSGDRYGYTF

clone size: NA
J gene: TRBJ2-5
D gene: NA
V gene: TRBV10-3
CDR3 DNA: TGTGCCATCAGTGGAGGGGGTCCTTGGGAGACCCAGTACTTC
CDR3 protein: CAISGGGPWETQYF

clone size: NA
J gene: TRBJ2-5
D gene: NA
V gene: TRBV28
CDR3 DNA: TGTGCCAGTGAACGTAGAGCTCAAGAGACCCAGTACTTC
CDR3 protein: CASERRAQETQYF

clone size: NA
J gene: TRBJ2-1
D gene: NA
V gene: TRBV6-1
CDR3 DNA: TGTGCCAGCAGTGACCTGACTACCGACAATGAGCAGTTCTTC
CDR3 protein: CASSDLTTDNEQFF

clone size: NA
J gene: TRBJ2-5
D gene: NA
V gene: TRBV5-6
CDR3 DNA: TGTGCCAGCAGCTTATTTAGCGACCAAGAGACCCAGTACTTC
CDR3 protein: CASSLFSDQETQYF

clone size: NA
J gene: TRBJ2-3
D gene: TRBD2
V gene: TRBV5-1
CDR3 DNA: TGCGCCAGCAGCTTGTCACTAGCGGCAACAGATACGCAGTATTTT
CDR3 protein: CASSLSLAATDTQYF

clone size: few
J gene: TRBJ2-7
D gene: TRBD2
V gene: TRBV30
CDR3 DNA: TGTGCCTGGAGACTAGCGGGAGGAGACGAGCAGTACTTC
CDR3 protein: CAWRLAGGDEQYF

clone size: NA
J gene: TRBJ2-1
D gene: TRBD2
V gene: TRBV11-2
CDR3 DNA: TGTGCCAGCAGCCCGCGGGGGGGCAGGGCAATGACCCAGTACAATGAGCAGTTCTTC
CDR3 protein: CASSPRGGRAMTQYNEQFF

clone size: NA
J gene: TRBJ1-3
D gene: NA
V gene: TRBV6-5
CDR3 DNA: TGTGCCAGCCGGTTATTGCCGGGCTCTGGAAACACCATATATTTT
CDR3 protein: CASRLLPGSGNTIYF

clone size: few
J gene: TRBJ2-7
D gene: TRBD2
V gene: TRBV7-9
CDR3 DNA: TGTGCCAGCAGGGCTCCGGGACTAGCGGGAGCCGAGCAGTACTTC
CDR3 protein: CASRAPGLAGAEQYF

clone size: NA
J gene: TRBJ1-1
D gene: NA
V gene: TRBV28
CDR3 DNA: TGTGCCAGCAGTTCCGCAGGGGAGGGGACTGAAGCTTTCTTT
CDR3 protein: CASSSAGEGTEAFF

clone size: NA
J gene: TRBJ2-5
D gene: TRBD1
V gene: TRBV7-2
CDR3 DNA: TGTGCCAGCAGCTTAAACAGGGGAGAGACCCAGTACTTC
CDR3 protein: CASSLNRGETQYF

clone size: large
J gene: TRBJ1-2
D gene: NA
V gene: TRBV5-6
CDR3 DNA: TGTGCCAGCAGCTTTGGGGGGGGCTACACCTTC
CDR3 protein: CASSFGGGYTF

clone size: NA
J gene: TRBJ2-1
D gene: TRBD1
V gene: TRBV7-2
CDR3 DNA: TGTGCCAGCAGCCTAGACGGGACAGGGGACACTGAGCAGTTCTTC
CDR3 protein: CASSLDGTGDTEQFF